Presented here are 15 T cell receptor beta chains from one specimen sequenced in a study of shared clonotypes between healthy human individuals. TCRdb's copy holds only in-frame clones and misses some; the assay was immunoSEQ multiplex PCR. The sample records 400,000 to 500,000 clones, roughly 85% being singletons. The sequenced material came from PBMCs. These TCRs come from a woman aged 35 to 49 in good health. Some clones in this sample may be carry-over from other donors' samples.

This chain uses TRBV10-2 with TRBJ2-3; TRBD1 aligns across 7 bases. The germline V gene encodes CDR1 WSHSY and CDR2 SAAADI. CDR3 length: 11 residues. The V and J ends lost 6 bases and 10 bases, in that order; junction bases with no gene match: 4. In DNA, the CDR3 is TGCGCCAGCAGCGACAGGGCTCCGCAGTATTTT. Encoded protein: CASSDRAPQYF.

The chain recombines TRBV19 with TRBJ2-1; TRBD1 matches 8 bases. The J segment lost 8 bases and the V segment lost 4 bases, leaving 10 bases of the junction unmatched. Germline values: CDR1 LNHDA, CDR2 SQIVND (reference sequence). CDR3 size: 15 residues. The CDR3 region is CASSNEQGDYHEQFF. In nucleotides, the CDR3 is TGTGCCAGTAGTAATGAACAGGGGGATTACCATGAGCAGTTCTTC. The full variable domain, with the rest looked up from reference TRBV19 and TRBJ2-1, is DGGITQSPKYLFRKEGQNVTLSCEQNLNHDAMYWYRQDPGQGLRLIYYSQIVNDFQKGDIAEGYSVSREKKESFPLTVTSAQKNPTAFYLCASSNEQGDYHEQFFGPGTRLTVL.

The V and J genes are TRBV18 and TRBJ1-1, with unresolved D. Trimming left V 2 bases short and J 1 base short, with 8 bases between. This CDR3 contains 14 residues. Germline V gene sequence: CDR1 KGHSH, CDR2 LQKENI. The CDR3: CASSPGIANTEAFF. CDR3 nucleotide sequence: TGTGCCAGCTCACCAGGGATCGCGAACACTGAAGCTTTCTTT.

This clone appeared a few times. The gene calls are TRBV30 and TRBJ1-5; 7 bases fit TRBD1. CDR3 length: 13 residues. The trim removed 3 bases at V and 5 bases at J, leaving 4 bases unmatched. CDR1 GTSNPN and CDR2 SVGIG come from the germline V gene (reference sequence). DNA for the CDR3: TGTGCCTGGAGCGCAGGGGGGGATCAGCCCCAGCATTTT. The encoded protein is CAWSAGGDQPQHF.

This clone was observed a handful of times. The chain uses TRBV4-2 and TRBJ1-6, with a possible D match to TRBD1 (5 bases). The germline V and J ends were trimmed by 3 bases and 7 bases, with 10 bases remaining between them. The CDR3 loop spans 14 amino acids. Per germline, CDR1 LGHNA and CDR2 YNFKEQ. CDR3 sequence reads: CASSQGPENSPLHF. The CDR3 nucleotides read TGTGCCAGCAGCCAGGGACCCGAAAATTCACCCCTCCACTTT.

This sequence joins TRBV7-2 and TRBJ1-4; 10 bases are shared with TRBD1. V was pared by 5 bases and J by 8 bases, with 5 bases of the junction left unmatched. The CDR3 runs to 14 residues. In germline, CDR1 is SGHTA, CDR2 FQGNSA. The CDR3 spells CASSQRQGAEKLFF. CDR3 bases: TGTGCCAGCAGCCAACGACAGGGGGCGGAAAAACTGTTTTTT.

The gene calls are TRBV28 and TRBJ1-3; TRBD1 might be the D (5 bases). V lost 5 bases and J 8 bases, leaving 16 bases between the germline ends. CDR3 length equals 14 residues. Germline V gene data show CDR1 as MDHEN and CDR2 as SYDVKM. CDR3 coding DNA: TGTGCCAGCAGTCTCCTCGGGGCCTGGGACACCATATATTTT. It encodes CASSLLGAWDTIYF. Full variable domain (outside the CDR3, taken from reference TRBV28 and TRBJ1-3): DVKVTQSSRYLVKRTGEKVFLECVQDMDHENMFWYRQDPGLGLRLIYFSYDVKMKEKGDIPEGYSVSREKKERFSLILESASTNQTSMYLCASSLLGAWDTIYFGEGSWLTVV.

The chain carries TRBV5-4 and TRBJ2-3; 9 bases are shared with TRBD2. CDR1 and CDR2 (germline): SGHNT, YYREEE (reference sequence). The CDR3 extends over 15 amino acids. The V segment lost 4 bases and the J segment 5 bases; nucleotides outside the gene matches: 8. CDR3 sequence reads: CASSISGRRGDTQYF. The CDR3, as DNA: TGTGCCAGCAGCATCAGCGGGAGGAGGGGAGATACGCAGTATTTT.

V gene TRBV19 combines with J gene TRBJ2-1; D may be TRBD1 (6 bases). In germline, CDR1 is LNHDA, CDR2 SQIVND (reference sequence). V was pared by 3 bases and J by 9 bases, with 18 bases between. The CDR3 loop spans 15 amino acids. The DNA of the CDR3 is TGTGCCAGTAGTATCACCTCTTTGAGGGGGAGTGAGCAGTTCTTC. The encoded protein is CASSITSLRGSEQFF. The variable domain in full, with the rest retrieved from reference TRBV19 and TRBJ2-1, is DGGITQSPKYLFRKEGQNVTLSCEQNLNHDAMYWYRQDPGQGLRLIYYSQIVNDFQKGDIAEGYSVSREKKESFPLTVTSAQKNPTAFYLCASSITSLRGSEQFFGPGTRLTVL.

This chain connects TRBV5-5 to TRBJ2-7; 8 bases are shared with TRBD2. This CDR3 region has 15 residues. V was clipped by 6 bases and J by 6 bases; unmatched bases: 14. CDR1 SGHKS and CDR2 YYEKEE come from the germline V gene (reference sequence). The CDR3 region is CASTLRGDGVGEQYF. CDR3 bases: TGTGCCAGCACTCTGCGGGGGGACGGTGTGGGCGAGCAGTACTTC.

J is TRBJ2-2 and V is TRBV9; 8 bases are shared with TRBD2. Per germline, CDR1 SGDLS and CDR2 YYNGEE. The CDR3 spans 16 residues. V gave up 0 bases and J gave up 4 bases; unmatched junction bases: 5. CDR3 bases: TGTGCCAGCAGCGTAGGGAGTCTAGCGGGCACCGGGGAGCTGTTTTTT. This gives the protein CASSVGSLAGTGELFF.

This clone was seen more than once but under ten times. The sample holds other DNA sequences that translate to the same CDR3. This chain uses TRBV10-3 with TRBJ2-3; D remains ambiguous. Deletions cut 0 bases from V and 3 bases from J, with 10 bases between. This CDR3 is 15 amino acids long. From germline, CDR1 is ENHRY and CDR2 SYGVKD. CDR3 region: CAISESGGGTDTQYF. CDR3 in DNA: TGTGCCATCAGTGAGTCGGGCGGCGGAACAGATACGCAGTATTTT.

This rearrangement joins TRBV2 to TRBJ2-1; 8 nucleotides align to TRBD1. V was pared by 5 bases and J by 10 bases, with 4 bases of the junction left unmatched. Looked up from germline, CDR1 is SNHLY and CDR2 is FYNNEI. There are 12 residues in the CDR3. CDR3 coding DNA: TGTGCCAGCAGTCAGGGGGCGGGCGAGCAGTTCTTC. It yields the protein CASSQGAGEQFF.

This clone was seen only a few times. Other DNA sequences in this specimen translate into the identical CDR3. This chain joins TRBV7-9 and TRBJ1-5, with D possibly matching TRBD1 (6 bases). CDR3 size: 14 residues. V was clipped by 2 bases and J by 4 bases, with 9 bases between them. The V gene's germline CDR1 is SEHNR and CDR2 FQNEAQ (reference sequence). The CDR3 nucleotides are TGTGCCAGCAGCTTACAGGGGAGTAATCAGCCCCAGCATTTT. This codes for CASSLQGSNQPQHF. Full variable domain (rest looked up from reference TRBV7-9 and TRBJ1-5): DTGVSQNPRHKITKRGQNVTFRCDPISEHNRLYWYRQTLGQGPEFLTYFQNEAQLEKSRLLSDRFSAERPKGSFSTLEIQRTEQGDSAMYLCASSLQGSNQPQHFGDGTRLSIL.

The chain is built from TRBV5-4 and TRBJ2-1, with 10 nucleotides matching TRBD2. This CDR3 region has 15 residues. The V gene end was trimmed by 4 bases and the J gene end by 4 bases; junction bases not matched to a gene: 5. CDR1 and CDR2 from the germline V gene are SGHNT and YYREEE (reference sequence). DNA for the CDR3: TGTGCCAGCAGCAAAGCGGGAGGGCTGTACAATGAGCAGTTCTTC. Encoded protein: CASSKAGGLYNEQFF. Supplemented by reference TRBV5-4 and TRBJ2-1, the full variable domain reads ETGVTQSPTHLIKTRGQQVTLRCSSQSGHNTVSWYQQALGQGPQFIFQYYREEENGRGNFPPRFSGLQFPNYSSELNVNALELDDSALYLCASSKAGGLYNEQFFGPGTRLTVL.